The next 6 T cell receptor beta chains were all read from a single sample in a study of early T cells in non-severe SARS-CoV-2 infection. TCRdb ran MiXCR on the 5' RACE reads and lists one entry per CDR3 protein. The sample consists of about 35,000 distinct CDR3 sequences, about 6% of them appearing once. The specimen sequenced was whole blood. All receptors derive from an adult who was a healthcare worker with PCR-confirmed SARS-CoV-2 infection or an uninfected control (not recorded which).

This clonotype was detected many times. The chain employs TRBV7-3 and TRBJ1-1; TRBD1 agrees at 7 bases. Per the germline V gene, CDR1 is SGHTA and CDR2 is FQGTGA. V shed 4 bases and J 5 bases; nucleotides not matched to a gene: 4. This CDR3 contains 13 residues. The DNA of the CDR3 is TGTGCCAGCAGCTCGACAGGGTCTACTGAAGCTTTCTTT. Protein sequence: CASSSTGSTEAFF.

This clonotype was found many times. V is TRBV10-3 and J is TRBJ2-3; the match to TRBD2 covers 9 bases. J gave up 4 bases and V 7 bases, and 6 bases lay outside the gene matches. The germline gives CDR1 ENHRY, CDR2 SYGVKD. CDR3 length equals 14 residues. The CDR3 DNA is TGTGCCATCACTTGGGAGCGGGAGGCAGATACGCAGTATTTT. It encodes CAITWEREADTQYF.

This clonotype was seen at least ten times. J is TRBJ1-5 and V is TRBV18, with D tentatively TRBD1 (6 bases). This CDR3 is built from 15 residues. V was shortened by 1 base and J by 2 bases, with 9 bases between the two germline ends. Germline V CDR1 and CDR2: KGHSH, LQKENI. This chain's CDR3 is CASSPQGGRNQPQHF. DNA for the CDR3: TGTGCCAGCTCACCACAGGGGGGACGCAATCAGCCCCAGCATTTT.

This clonotype appeared many times. This chain connects TRBV6-2 or TRBV6-3 to TRBJ2-1, with D possibly being TRBD2 (5 bases). V lost 2 bases and J lost 7, with 12 bases in between. This CDR3 has 14 residues. The V gene's germline CDR1 is MNHEY and CDR2 SVGEGT. The CDR3, as DNA: TGTGCCAGCAGTTACAGTCTAGCAGGAAATGAGCAGTTCTTC. Its translation: CASSYSLAGNEQFF.

The V gene is TRBV9, the J gene TRBJ2-7; no reliable D call. The CDR3 is 13 residues long. Trimming pared 3 bases from V and 0 bases from J, leaving 7 bases between. The germline gives CDR1 SGDLS, CDR2 YYNGEE. Written as DNA, the CDR3 is TGTGCCAGCAGCGCAGAGAGCTCCTACGAGCAGTACTTC. Protein sequence: CASSAESSYEQYF. Using reference TRBV9 and TRBJ2-7 for the parts outside the CDR3, the full variable domain is DSGVTQTPKHLITATGQRVTLRCSPRSGDLSVYWYQQSLDQGLQFLIQYYNGEERAKGNILERFSAQQFPDLHSELNLSSLELGDSALYFCASSAESSYEQYFGPGTRLTVT.

This clonotype was seen more than once but under ten times. The chain couples TRBV11-2 to TRBJ1-1, with D unresolved. Germline CDR1 SGHAT, CDR2 FQNNGV. V was pared by 1 base and J by 2 bases, with 8 bases between. The CDR3 totals 14 residues. CDR3 region: CASSLVPSNTEAFF. CDR3 sequence (DNA): TGTGCCAGCAGCTTAGTGCCCTCCAACACTGAAGCTTTCTTT.